Each of the 21 T cell receptor beta chains below was sequenced from the same sample in a study of cytomegalovirus exposure and HLA in healthy donors. A multiplex PCR was run with 60 Vbeta primers and 13 Jbeta primers. The table came from immunoSEQ multiplex PCR; TCRdb's copy has only in-frame clones and leaves some out. The data contain about 120,000 clones, 70% to 90% of them seen just once; the ten biggest clones take up about 1.7%. The sequencing input was PBMCs. The receptors were sampled from a middle-aged man in good health and CMV-seronegative.

The V call is TRBV6-5, the J call TRBJ2-2; D is perhaps TRBD1 (6 bases). Trimming stripped 7 bases from V and 4 bases from J, with 10 bases between. The length of the CDR3 is 13 residues. CDR1 and CDR2 from the germline V gene are MNHEY and SVGAGI. The DNA for the CDR3 is TGTGCCAGCAAGACAGGTGGCACCGGGGAGCTGTTTTTT. The encoded protein is CASKTGGTGELFF.

This chain links TRBV29-1 with TRBJ2-5; no clear D. V lost 4 bases, J lost 4 bases, and 4 bases lay in between. Germline CDR1 and CDR2: SQVTM and ANQGSEA. The CDR3 is 10 amino acids. The CDR3 loop reads CSVGRETQYF. For the CDR3, the DNA is TGCAGCGTTGGGAGAGAGACCCAGTACTTC.

The rearrangement links TRBV4-1 to TRBJ2-2, with D perhaps TRBD2 (5 bases). The germline gives CDR1 MGHRA, CDR2 YSYEKL. Trimming cost V 5 bases and J 1 base, with 11 bases left between them. The CDR3 totals 15 residues. The CDR3 region has the DNA TGCGCCAGCAGCGAGTCTAGCTGGAACACCGGGGAGCTGTTTTTT. Translation gives CASSESSWNTGELFF.

The rearrangement joins TRBV5-8 to TRBJ1-5; 8 nucleotides agree with TRBD1. This CDR3 has 15 residues. The germline gives CDR1 SGHTS, CDR2 YDEGEE. Germline trimming cut 2 bases from V and 11 bases from J; bases unmatched to any gene: 12. The CDR3 spells CASSFIGQGGGTQHF. CDR3 nucleotide sequence: TGTGCCAGCAGCTTCATAGGACAGGGTGGAGGGACCCAGCATTTT.

The chain joins TRBV5-1 to TRBJ2-2; TRBD1 might be the D (5 bases). The CDR3 is 15 residues long. V lost 4 bases and J 3 bases, leaving 13 bases between the germline ends. The germline V gene encodes CDR1 SGHRS and CDR2 YFSETQ. CDR3 protein: CASSGQGFDTGELFF. DNA for the CDR3: TGCGCCAGCAGCGGGCAGGGATTTGACACCGGGGAGCTGTTTTTT.

The chain joins TRBV4-2 to TRBJ2-1; 11 bases align to TRBD2. Germline CDR1 and CDR2: LGHNA and YNFKEQ. Trimming at V came to 4 bases and at J to 12 bases, leaving 11 bases not matched to a gene. The CDR3 is made up of 15 amino acids. The CDR3 loop is CASSPGIAGGPGQFF. In DNA form, the CDR3 reads TGTGCCAGCAGCCCGGGGATAGCGGGGGGGCCGGGGCAGTTCTTC.

The table lists this clone with a few counts. The V call is TRBV15, the J call TRBJ2-3; D uncertain. With 0 bases removed from V and 5 bases from J, the gap between germline ends came to 3 bases. Germline V gene lookup returns CDR1 LNHNV and CDR2 YYDKDF (reference sequence). CDR3 length: 12 residues. CDR3 DNA: TGTGCCACCAGCAGAGACCAAGATACGCAGTATTTT. This gives the protein CATSRDQDTQYF.

V is TRBV11-2 and J is TRBJ2-5, with D tentatively TRBD2 (6 bases). CDR3 length: 15 residues. V dropped 10 bases and J dropped 5 bases, with 23 bases sitting between them. CDR1 is SGHAT, CDR2 FQNNGV, per germline. CDR3 amino acids: CATRPGTPGFETQYF. The CDR3 nucleotides are TGTGCCACCAGACCCGGGACTCCTGGTTTTGAGACCCAGTACTTC.

The CDR3 reads CATRGGNTEAFF. The CDR3 DNA reads as TGTGCCACCAGAGGGGGTAACACTGAAGCTTTCTTT. This chain links TRBV28 with TRBJ1-1; maybe TRBD1 (6 bases). The V end lost 10 bases, the J end lost 2 bases, and 11 bases lay between the germline ends. CDR3 length equals 12 residues. Germline lookup yields CDR1 MDHEN and CDR2 SYDVKM.

The V and J genes are TRBV2 and TRBJ1-1; unclear D gene. Germline-derived CDR1 and CDR2 are SNHLY and FYNNEI. The CDR3 is 10 amino acids. Trimming cost V 8 bases and J 7 bases, with 8 bases left between them. CDR3 coding DNA: TGTGCCAGCTGGGGAGGTGAAGCTTTCTTT. Encoded protein: CASWGGEAFF.

This chain connects TRBV6-5 to TRBJ1-3; unclear D gene. From germline, CDR1 is MNHEY and CDR2 SVGAGI. The CDR3 has 14 amino acids. The V gene lost 6 bases and the J gene lost 0 bases, with 9 bases spanning the gap. CDR3 in DNA: TGTGCCAGCAGCCGCTCGAGCTCTGGAAACACCATATATTTT. It translates to CASSRSSSGNTIYF.

The chain employs TRBV25-1 and TRBJ2-3; a weak D match, TRBD1 (5 bases). This CDR3 comprises 13 residues. V lost 4 bases, J lost 4 bases, and 9 bases lay in between. CDR1 is MGHDK and CDR2 is SYGVNS in the germline V gene. CDR3 sequence: CASSGDSADTQYF. The CDR3 coding sequence is TGTGCCAGCAGTGGTGACAGCGCAGATACGCAGTATTTT.

The genes are TRBV7-8 and TRBJ2-5; 15 bases map to TRBD2. The CDR3 length is 18 residues. V shed 5 bases and J 4 bases; nucleotides not matched to a gene: 11. Germline lookup yields CDR1 SGHVS and CDR2 FQNEAQ. The CDR3 region is CASSLGLAGGRLRETQYF. DNA of the CDR3: TGTGCCAGCAGCCTGGGACTAGCGGGGGGCCGGTTGAGAGAGACCCAGTACTTC.

The CDR3 sequence: CASGEALSNQPQHF. In nucleotides, the CDR3 is TGTGCCAGCGGCGAAGCTCTTAGCAATCAGCCCCAGCATTTT. V is TRBV2 and J is TRBJ1-5; no definite D call. CDR1 is SNHLY and CDR2 is FYNNEI in the germline V gene. The CDR3 is 14 amino acids. The ends were cut back, 8 bases at V and 0 bases at J, with 11 bases in the middle.

This chain uses TRBV29-1 with TRBJ1-2; D might be TRBD1 (5 bases). V was pared by 3 bases and J by 12 bases, with 8 bases between. The CDR3 sequence is 9 residues long. In germline, CDR1 is SQVTM, CDR2 ANQGSEA. CDR3 in amino acids: CSVEDNDTF. DNA for the CDR3: TGCAGCGTTGAGGACAACGACACCTTC.

This rearrangement joins TRBV19 to TRBJ1-1; D might be TRBD1 (6 bases). Between the trimmed V and J ends, which lost 2 bases and 3 bases, there was a span of 19 bases. The CDR3 is made up of 17 amino acids. Looked up from germline, CDR1 is LNHDA and CDR2 is SQIVND (reference sequence). The CDR3 nucleotides are TGTGCCAGTAGTATAAGGGGGATGGGGCCGCGGGACACTGAAGCTTTCTTT. Translated, it gives CASSIRGMGPRDTEAFF.

The chain joins TRBV5-1 to TRBJ2-3, with 9 bases matching TRBD2. The CDR3 runs 15 residues. V shed 4 bases, J shed 3 bases, and the junction held 6 bases outside the gene matches. Germline V gene sequence: CDR1 SGHRS, CDR2 YFSETQ. CDR3 nucleotide sequence: TGCGCCAGCAGCATAGGAGCGGGGGGTACAGATACGCAGTATTTT. As protein: CASSIGAGGTDTQYF.

The chain is built from TRBV10-1 and TRBJ2-3; 12 nucleotides agree with TRBD2. In germline, CDR1 is WNHNN, CDR2 SYGVQD (reference sequence). The CDR3 consists of 15 residues. Losses at the gene ends were 10 bases for V and 3 bases for J; bases not matched to a gene: 8. The CDR3 nucleotides are TGCGCCAATCGGACTAGCGGGGCCTATACAGATACGCAGTATTTT. The encoded protein is CANRTSGAYTDTQYF.

V and J are TRBV29-1 and TRBJ1-5; D might be TRBD1 (5 bases). This CDR3 is built from 12 residues. Trimming cost V 7 bases and J 5 bases, with 12 bases left between them. Germline-derived CDR1 and CDR2 are SQVTM and ANQGSEA. CDR3 nucleotide sequence: TGCAGCGCCAGGGAAGGGGATCAGCCCCAGCATTTT. Residues: CSAREGDQPQHF.

The genes are TRBV6-5 and TRBJ1-2, with TRBD1 matching over 9 bases. The CDR3 has 15 residues. Germline trimming cut 0 bases from V and 2 bases from J; bases unmatched to any gene: 1. CDR1 and CDR2 from the germline V gene are MNHEY and SVGAGI. The CDR3 DNA follows: TGTGCCAGCAGTTACTCGGGGACAGGGAACTATGGCTACACCTTC. Translated, it gives CASSYSGTGNYGYTF.

The rearrangement links TRBV28 to TRBJ2-1, with a tentative D call TRBD1 (6 bases). In germline, CDR1 is MDHEN, CDR2 SYDVKM. The germline V and J ends were trimmed by 5 bases and 12 bases, with 17 bases remaining between them. The CDR3 is made up of 13 amino acids. The CDR3 spells CASSPQGRGGQFF. CDR3 nucleotides: TGTGCCAGCAGTCCCCAGGGGCGAGGGGGGCAGTTCTTC.